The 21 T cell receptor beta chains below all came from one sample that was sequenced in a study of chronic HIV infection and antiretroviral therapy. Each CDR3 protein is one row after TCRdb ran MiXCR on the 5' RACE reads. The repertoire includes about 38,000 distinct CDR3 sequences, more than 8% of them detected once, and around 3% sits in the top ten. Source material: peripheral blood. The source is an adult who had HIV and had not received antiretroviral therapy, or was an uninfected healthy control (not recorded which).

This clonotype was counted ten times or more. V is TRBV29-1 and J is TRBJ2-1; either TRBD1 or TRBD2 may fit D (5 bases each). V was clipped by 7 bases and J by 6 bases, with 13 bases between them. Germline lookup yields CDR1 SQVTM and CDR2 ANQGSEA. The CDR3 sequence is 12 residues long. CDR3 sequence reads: CSASLGANEQFF. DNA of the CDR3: TGCAGCGCATCACTAGGGGCCAATGAGCAGTTCTTC.

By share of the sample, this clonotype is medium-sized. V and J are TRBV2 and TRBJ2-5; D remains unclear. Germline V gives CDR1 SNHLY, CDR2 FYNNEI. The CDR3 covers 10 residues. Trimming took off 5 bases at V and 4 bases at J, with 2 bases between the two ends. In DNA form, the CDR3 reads TGTGCCAGCAGTACAGAGACCCAGTACTTC. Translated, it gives CASSTETQYF.

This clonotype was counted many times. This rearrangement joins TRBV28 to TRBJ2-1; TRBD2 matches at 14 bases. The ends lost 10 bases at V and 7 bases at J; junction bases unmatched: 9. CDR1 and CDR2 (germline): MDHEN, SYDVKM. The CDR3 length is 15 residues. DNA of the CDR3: TGTGCCACCTCCGGGACTAGCGGGAGTCATAATGAGCAGTTCTTC. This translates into CATSGTSGSHNEQFF.

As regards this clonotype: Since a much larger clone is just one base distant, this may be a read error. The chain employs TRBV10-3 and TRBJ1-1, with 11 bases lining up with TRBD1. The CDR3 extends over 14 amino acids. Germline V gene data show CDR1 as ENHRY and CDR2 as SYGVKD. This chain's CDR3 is CAISGDRGNTETFF. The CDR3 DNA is TGTGCCATCAGTGGGGACAGGGGGAACACTGAAACTTTCTTT.

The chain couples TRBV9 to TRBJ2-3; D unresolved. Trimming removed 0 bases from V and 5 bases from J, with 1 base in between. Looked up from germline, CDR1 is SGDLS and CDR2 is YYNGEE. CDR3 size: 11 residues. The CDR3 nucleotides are TGTGCCAGCAGCGTAGGAGATACGCAGTATTTT. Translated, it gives CASSVGDTQYF.

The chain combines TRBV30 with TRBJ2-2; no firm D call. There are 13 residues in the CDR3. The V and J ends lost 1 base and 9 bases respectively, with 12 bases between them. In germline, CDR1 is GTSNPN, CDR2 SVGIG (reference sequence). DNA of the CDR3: TGTGCCTGGAGTGCGTCAGAGAGTCGGGAGCTGTTTTTT. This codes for CAWSASESRELFF.

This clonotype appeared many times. The chain's CDR3 is CSVEQDTSYEQYF. CDR3 nucleotides: TGCAGCGTTGAGCAGGATACTTCCTACGAGCAGTACTTC. The rearrangement joins TRBV29-1 to TRBJ2-7; D remains ambiguous. This CDR3 contains 13 residues. Germline CDR1 SQVTM, CDR2 ANQGSEA. Trimming cost V 3 bases and J 1 base, with 10 bases left between them.

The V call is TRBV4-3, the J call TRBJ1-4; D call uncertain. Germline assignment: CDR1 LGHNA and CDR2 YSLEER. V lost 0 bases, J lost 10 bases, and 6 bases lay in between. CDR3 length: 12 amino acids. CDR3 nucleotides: TGCGCCAGCAGCCAAGAGGGCGGAAAACTGTTTTTT. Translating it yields CASSQEGGKLFF.

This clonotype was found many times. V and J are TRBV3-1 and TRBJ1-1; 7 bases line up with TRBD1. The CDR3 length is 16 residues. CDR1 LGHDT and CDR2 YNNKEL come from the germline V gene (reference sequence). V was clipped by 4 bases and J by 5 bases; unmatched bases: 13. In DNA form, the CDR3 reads TGTGCCAGCAGCCCACCAGATGACAGGGTTTGGACTGAAGCTTTCTTT. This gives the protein CASSPPDDRVWTEAFF.

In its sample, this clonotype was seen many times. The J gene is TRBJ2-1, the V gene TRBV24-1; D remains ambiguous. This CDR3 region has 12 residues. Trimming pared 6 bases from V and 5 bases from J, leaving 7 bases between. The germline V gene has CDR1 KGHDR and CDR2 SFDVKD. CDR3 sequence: CATSFQNNEQFF. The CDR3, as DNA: TGTGCCACCAGTTTTCAGAACAATGAGCAGTTCTTC.

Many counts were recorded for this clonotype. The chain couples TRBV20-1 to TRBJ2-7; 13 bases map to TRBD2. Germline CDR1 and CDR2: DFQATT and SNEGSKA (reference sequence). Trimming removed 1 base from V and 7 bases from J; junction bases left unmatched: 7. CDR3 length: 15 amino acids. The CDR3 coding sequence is TGCAGTGCTAGAGGGGGGGGGACTAGCGGGAATGAGCAGTACTTC. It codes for CSARGGGTSGNEQYF.

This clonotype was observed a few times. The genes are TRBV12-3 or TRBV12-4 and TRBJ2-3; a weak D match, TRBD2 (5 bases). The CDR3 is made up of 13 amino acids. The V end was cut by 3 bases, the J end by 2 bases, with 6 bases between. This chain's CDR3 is CASSLRATDTQYF. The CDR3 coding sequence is TGTGCCAGCAGTTTGCGGGCCACAGATACGCAGTATTTT.

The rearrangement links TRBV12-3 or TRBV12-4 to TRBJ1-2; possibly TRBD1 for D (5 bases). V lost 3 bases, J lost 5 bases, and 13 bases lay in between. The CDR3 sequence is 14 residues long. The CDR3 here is CASSFSGTSYGYTF. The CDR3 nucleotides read TGTGCCAGCAGTTTTTCCGGGACCTCATATGGCTACACCTTC.

CDR3 loop: CASTGLAGSGDTQYF. In DNA, the CDR3 is TGTGCCAGCACCGGGTTGGCAGGTTCCGGAGATACGCAGTATTTT. The rearrangement links TRBV2 to TRBJ2-3; D gene unclear. CDR1 and CDR2 from the germline V gene are SNHLY and FYNNEI. The CDR3 totals 15 residues. The ends were cut back, 7 bases at V and 5 bases at J, with 19 bases in the middle.

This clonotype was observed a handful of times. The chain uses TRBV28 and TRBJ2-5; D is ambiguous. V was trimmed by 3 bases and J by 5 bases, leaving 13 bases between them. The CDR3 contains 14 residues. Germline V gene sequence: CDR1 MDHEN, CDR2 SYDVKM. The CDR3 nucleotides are TGTGCCAGCAGTTTGGCAAGGAGATTGGAGACCCAGTACTTC. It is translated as CASSLARRLETQYF.

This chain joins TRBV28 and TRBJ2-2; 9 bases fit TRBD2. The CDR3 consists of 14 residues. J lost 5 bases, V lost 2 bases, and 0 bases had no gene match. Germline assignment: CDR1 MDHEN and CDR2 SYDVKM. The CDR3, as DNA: TGTGCCAGCAGTTTAAGCGGGAGGACCGGGGAGCTGTTTTTT. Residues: CASSLSGRTGELFF.

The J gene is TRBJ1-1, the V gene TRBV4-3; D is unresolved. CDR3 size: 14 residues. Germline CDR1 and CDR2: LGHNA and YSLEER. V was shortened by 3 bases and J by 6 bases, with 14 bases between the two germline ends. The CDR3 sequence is CASSQGSGVAEAFF. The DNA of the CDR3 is TGCGCCAGCAGCCAGGGTTCCGGAGTTGCTGAAGCTTTCTTT.

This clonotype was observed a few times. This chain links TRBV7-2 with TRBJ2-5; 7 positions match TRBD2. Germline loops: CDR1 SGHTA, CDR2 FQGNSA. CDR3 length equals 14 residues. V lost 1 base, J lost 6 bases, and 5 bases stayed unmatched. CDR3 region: CASSLGGGLKTQYF. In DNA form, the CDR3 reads TGTGCCAGCAGCTTAGGGGGGGGTCTAAAGACCCAGTACTTC.

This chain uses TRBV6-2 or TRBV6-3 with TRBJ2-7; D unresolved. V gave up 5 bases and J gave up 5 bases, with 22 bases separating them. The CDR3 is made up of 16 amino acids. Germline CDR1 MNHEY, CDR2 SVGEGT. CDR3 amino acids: CASSPRLGSRLDEQYF. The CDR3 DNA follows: TGTGCCAGCAGTCCACGGTTGGGATCGAGATTGGACGAGCAGTACTTC.

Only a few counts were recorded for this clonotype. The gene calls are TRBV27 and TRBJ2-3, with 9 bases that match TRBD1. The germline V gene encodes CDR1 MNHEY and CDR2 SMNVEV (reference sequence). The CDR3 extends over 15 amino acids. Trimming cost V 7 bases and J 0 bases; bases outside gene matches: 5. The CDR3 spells CASNVQGASTDTQYF. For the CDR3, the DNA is TGTGCCAGCAACGTACAGGGGGCTAGCACAGATACGCAGTATTTT.

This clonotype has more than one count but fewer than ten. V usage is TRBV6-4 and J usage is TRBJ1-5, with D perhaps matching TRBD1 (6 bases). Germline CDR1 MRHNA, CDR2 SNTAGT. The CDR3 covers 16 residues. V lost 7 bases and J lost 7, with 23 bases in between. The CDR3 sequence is CASTPGTPRLNQPQHF. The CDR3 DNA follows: TGTGCCAGCACCCCCGGGACACCTCGTTTAAACCAGCCCCAGCATTTT.